This T cell receptor (beta chain) is from a study of blood T cell repertoires in COVID-19. V shed 0 bases, J shed 6 bases, and the junction held 24 bases outside the gene matches. Germline CDR1 reads LNHNV; CDR2 reads YYDKDF (reference sequence). CDR3 size: 21 residues. Libraries were prepared by immunoSEQ multiplex PCR; TCRdb keeps only in-frame clonotypes and omits some of them. The repertoire includes over 40,000 clones, about 82% of them detected once, and roughly 15% sits in the top ten. This chain uses TRBV15 with TRBJ1-2; 8 nucleotides match TRBD1. Sequenced material: peripheral blood. The sequence derives from a human donor in a cohort sampled during active COVID-19. CDR3 coding DNA: TGTGCCACCAGCAGAGAACCCCGCGCCAGGGGGCGAAACGTGGAAGGGGATGGCTACACCTTC. Its protein product is CATSREPRARGRNVEGDGYTF.